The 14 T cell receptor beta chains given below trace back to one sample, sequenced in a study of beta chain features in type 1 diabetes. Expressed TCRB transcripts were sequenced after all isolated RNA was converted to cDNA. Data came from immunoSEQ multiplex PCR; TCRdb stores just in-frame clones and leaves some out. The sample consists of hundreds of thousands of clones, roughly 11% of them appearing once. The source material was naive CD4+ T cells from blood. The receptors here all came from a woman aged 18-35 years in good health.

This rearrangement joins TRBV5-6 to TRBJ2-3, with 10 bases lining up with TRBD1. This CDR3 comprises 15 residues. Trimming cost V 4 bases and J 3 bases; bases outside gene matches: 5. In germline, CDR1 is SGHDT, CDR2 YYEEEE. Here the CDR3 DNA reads TGTGCCAGCAGCGAGGGGACAGGGGCGACAGATACGCAGTATTTT. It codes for CASSEGTGATDTQYF.

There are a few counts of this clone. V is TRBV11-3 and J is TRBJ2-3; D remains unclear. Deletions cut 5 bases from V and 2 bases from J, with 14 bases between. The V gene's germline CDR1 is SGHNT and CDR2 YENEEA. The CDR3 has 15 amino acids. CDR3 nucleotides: TGTGCCAGCAGCCCCGGACGGCTGATCACAGATACGCAGTATTTT. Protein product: CASSPGRLITDTQYF.

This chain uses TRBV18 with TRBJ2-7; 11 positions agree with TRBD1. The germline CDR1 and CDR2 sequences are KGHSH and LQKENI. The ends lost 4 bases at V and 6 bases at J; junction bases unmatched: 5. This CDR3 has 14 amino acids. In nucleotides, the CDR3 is TGTGCCAGCTCACTGGGACAGGGGGAGGTCGAGCAGTACTTC. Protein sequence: CASSLGQGEVEQYF.

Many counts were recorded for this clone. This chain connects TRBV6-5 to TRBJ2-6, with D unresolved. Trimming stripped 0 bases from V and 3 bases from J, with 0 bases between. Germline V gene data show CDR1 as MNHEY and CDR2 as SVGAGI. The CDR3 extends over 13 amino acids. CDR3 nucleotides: TGTGCCAGCAGTTACTCTGGGGCCAACGTCCTGACTTTC. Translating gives CASSYSGANVLTF.

The CDR3 bases are TGTGCCACCAGCAGAGATCCTAGCAGTGCAGGGAGCTCCTACGAGCAGTACGTC. Its protein is CATSRDPSSAGSSYEQYV. The V gene is TRBV15, the J gene TRBJ2-7; D may correspond to TRBD1 or TRBD2 (5 bases each). The CDR3 has 18 amino acids. Germline V gives CDR1 LNHNV, CDR2 YYDKDF (reference sequence). Trimming removed 0 bases from V and 0 bases from J, with 18 bases in between.

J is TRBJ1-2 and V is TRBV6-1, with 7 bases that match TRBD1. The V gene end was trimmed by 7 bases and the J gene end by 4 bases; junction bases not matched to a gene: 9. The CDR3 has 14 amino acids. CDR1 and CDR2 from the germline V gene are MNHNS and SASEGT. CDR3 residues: CASTPWNRGYGYTF. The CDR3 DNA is TGTGCCAGCACCCCTTGGAACAGGGGCTATGGCTACACCTTC.

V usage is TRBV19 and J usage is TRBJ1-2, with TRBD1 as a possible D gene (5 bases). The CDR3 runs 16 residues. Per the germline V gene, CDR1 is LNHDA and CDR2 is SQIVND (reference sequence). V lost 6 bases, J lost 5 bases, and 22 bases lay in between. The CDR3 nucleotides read TGTGCCAGTAGGCCCCCGGGGCACAGGACCTTTTATGGCTACACCTTC. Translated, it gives CASRPPGHRTFYGYTF.

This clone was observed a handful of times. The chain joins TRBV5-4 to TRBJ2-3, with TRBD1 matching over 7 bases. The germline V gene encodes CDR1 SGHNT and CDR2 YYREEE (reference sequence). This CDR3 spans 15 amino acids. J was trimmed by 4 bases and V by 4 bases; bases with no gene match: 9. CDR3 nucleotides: TGTGCCAGCAGCAAACAGGGGTCCCTCGCAGATACGCAGTATTTT. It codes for CASSKQGSLADTQYF.

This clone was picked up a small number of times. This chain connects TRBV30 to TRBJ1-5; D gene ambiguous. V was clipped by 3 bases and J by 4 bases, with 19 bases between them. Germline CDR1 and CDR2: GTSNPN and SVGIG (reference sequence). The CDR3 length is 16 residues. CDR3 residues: CAWSRSRGGPNQPQHF. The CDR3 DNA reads TGTGCCTGGAGCCGATCCCGGGGTGGGCCAAATCAGCCCCAGCATTTT.

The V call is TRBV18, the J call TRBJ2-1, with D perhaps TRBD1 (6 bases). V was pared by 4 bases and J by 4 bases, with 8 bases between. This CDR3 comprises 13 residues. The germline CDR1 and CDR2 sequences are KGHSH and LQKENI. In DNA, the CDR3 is TGTGCCAGCTCACAAACAGGGTACAATGAGCAGTTCTTC. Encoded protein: CASSQTGYNEQFF.

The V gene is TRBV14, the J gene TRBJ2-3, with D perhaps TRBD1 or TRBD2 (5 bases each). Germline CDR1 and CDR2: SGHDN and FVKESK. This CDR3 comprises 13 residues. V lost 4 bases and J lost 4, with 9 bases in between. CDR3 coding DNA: TGTGCCAGCAGCCTGGGACCTGCAGATACGCAGTATTTT. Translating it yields CASSLGPADTQYF.

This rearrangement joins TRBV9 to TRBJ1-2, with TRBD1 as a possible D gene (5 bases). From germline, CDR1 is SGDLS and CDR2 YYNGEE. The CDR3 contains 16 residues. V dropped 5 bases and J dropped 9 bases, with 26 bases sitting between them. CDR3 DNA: TGTGCCAGCAGTGAAGGGGTCCCACGAGTAGGGATCCGCTACACCTTC. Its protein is CASSEGVPRVGIRYTF.

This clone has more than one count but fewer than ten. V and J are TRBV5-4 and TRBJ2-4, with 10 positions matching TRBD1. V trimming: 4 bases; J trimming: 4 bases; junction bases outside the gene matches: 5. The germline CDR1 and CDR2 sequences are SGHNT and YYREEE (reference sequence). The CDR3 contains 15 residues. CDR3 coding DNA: TGTGCCAGCAGCACACGGGACAGGGGAAAAAACATTCAGTACTTC. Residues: CASSTRDRGKNIQYF.

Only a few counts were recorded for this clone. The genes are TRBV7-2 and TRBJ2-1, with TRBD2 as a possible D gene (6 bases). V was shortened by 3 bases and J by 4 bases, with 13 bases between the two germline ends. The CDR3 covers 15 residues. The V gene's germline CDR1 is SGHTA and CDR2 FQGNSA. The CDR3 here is CASSFRTTQYNEQFF. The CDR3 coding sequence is TGTGCCAGCAGCTTCCGGACTACGCAATACAATGAGCAGTTCTTC.